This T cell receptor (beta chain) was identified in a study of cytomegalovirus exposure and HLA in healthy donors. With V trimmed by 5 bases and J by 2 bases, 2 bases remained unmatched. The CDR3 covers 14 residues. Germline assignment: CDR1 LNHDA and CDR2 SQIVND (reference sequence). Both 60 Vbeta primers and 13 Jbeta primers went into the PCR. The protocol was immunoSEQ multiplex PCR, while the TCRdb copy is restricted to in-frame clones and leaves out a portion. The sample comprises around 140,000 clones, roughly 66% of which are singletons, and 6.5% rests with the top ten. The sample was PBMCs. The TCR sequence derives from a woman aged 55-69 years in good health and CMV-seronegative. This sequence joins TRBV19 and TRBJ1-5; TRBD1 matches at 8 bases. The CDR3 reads CASSETGGNQPQHF. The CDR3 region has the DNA TGTGCCAGTAGTGAGACAGGGGGCAATCAGCCCCAGCATTTT.